Listed here is a single T cell receptor beta chain. Which antigen it targets is not known. Per-nucleotide qualities are absent, and no much larger clonotype sits a single base away. The data stem from a study of blood T cell repertoires in COVID-19 (dated by TCRdb to about 2020). Background for the entire study: Samples from collaborators originated in the United States, Italy and Spain and spanned both the acute and convalescent phases of COVID-19. Subjects who had been exposed to COVID-19, were actively infected with it, or had recovered from it provided the deeply sampled blood TCRbeta repertoires that made up the dataset. Nearly every sample came with metadata listing a de-identified subject ID, COVID-19 status, age in years and sex. Samples came from the ongoing ImmuneRACE study (first 160 participants) plus 1,254 subjects from 6 global collaborators. The repertoires were released in a freely available public database meant as a resource for research on the immune response to SARS-CoV-2. The prospective study material was composed of cDNA or gDNA derived from T cells, B-cell-depleted T cells, or PBMCs. Where HLA class I and class II types were available, the types were taken from metadata supplied by the sample provider, not from assay-based typing.

The immunoSEQ Assay, a bias-controlled multiplex PCR, was used to amplify TCRbeta CDR3 regions from genomic DNA. The authors processed their data as follows. Nucleated cell counts per sample were estimated from amplification of reference gene primers within the assay. Sequence reads were collapsed and filtered to measure the absolute abundance of every unique TCRbeta CDR3 rearrangement. For each sample, productive Simpson clonality was calculated as the square root of Simpson's diversity index over productive rearrangements. The immuneACCESS repertoire file appears here via TCRdb, limited to in-frame rearrangements. These files lack a portion of the clones; in checked studies, under half of the deficit traces to unresolved V genes, and the cause of the others is not known. The V and J calls and the clone size are those of that table, but D and trimming were determined from the DNA. This sample has approximately 290,000 clones in its table, and roughly 86% of those were observed once. Clones ranked in the top ten supply 11% of the sample.

The full study reports these points: How much clinical and demographic metadata was included differed by source and by participant, and the metadata was provided uncurated.

In Seattle, one collaborating source enrolled patients while the infection was active and tracked those patients longitudinally over the course of disease. Whole blood was collected in K2EDTA tubes by collaborating institutions according to the institutions' own protocols. For TCRbeta analysis, collaborators shipped samples as frozen whole blood, isolated PBMCs, or DNA extracted from either of those sample types. Via the germline V gene, CDR1 is MDHEN and CDR2 SYDVKM. V loses 3 bases at its end and J loses 0 bases; junction bases beyond the gene matches: 8. The CDR3 has 19 amino acids, counting the end cysteine and phenylalanine. The read is trimmed to its CDR3 DNA, 57 bases read in frame from base 1.

The chain employs TRBV28 and TRBJ2-7, and TRBD2 matches 16 of the central bases. The clonotype was recovered from a young woman with COVID-19, enrolled during active disease. The sequencing input was peripheral blood. The DNA sequence follows: TGTGCCAGCAGTTTCGTCCCGGGACTAGCGGGGGGGGACTCCTACGAGCAGTACTTC. Its coded protein is CASSFVPGLAGGDSYEQYF.